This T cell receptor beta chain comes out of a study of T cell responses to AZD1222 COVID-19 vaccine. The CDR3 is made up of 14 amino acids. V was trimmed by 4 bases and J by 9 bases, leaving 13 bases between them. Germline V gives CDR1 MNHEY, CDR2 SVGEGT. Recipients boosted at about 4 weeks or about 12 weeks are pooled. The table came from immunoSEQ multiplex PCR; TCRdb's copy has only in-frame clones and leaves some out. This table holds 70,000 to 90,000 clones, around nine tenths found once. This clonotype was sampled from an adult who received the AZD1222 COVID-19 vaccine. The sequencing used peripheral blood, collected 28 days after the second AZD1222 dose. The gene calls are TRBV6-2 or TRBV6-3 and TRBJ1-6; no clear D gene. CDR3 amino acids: CASSSTPPGSPLHF. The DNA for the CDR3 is TGTGCCAGCAGTTCTACTCCCCCGGGTTCACCCCTCCACTTT.